Sequencing of this TCR beta chain was carried out in a study of radiotherapy plus CTLA-4 blockade in lung cancer. Broader study findings: The study found tumor-derived TCR clones expanded in blood after radiotherapy plus ipilimumab.

V dropped 2 bases and J dropped 6; count of bases not matched to a gene: 5. The CDR3 has 15 amino acids. From germline, CDR1 is SEHNR and CDR2 FQNEAQ (reference sequence). The table came from immunoSEQ multiplex PCR; TCRdb's copy has only in-frame clones and leaves some out. This table holds about 97,000 clones, roughly 74% found once. On this clone itself: The antigen is undetermined.

The chain is built from TRBV7-9 and TRBJ2-1, with 9 bases matching TRBD2. Here the sequenced sample was peripheral blood, taken from a patient treated with radiotherapy plus ipilimumab. This receptor was identified in a human donor with non-small cell lung cancer who had a partial response to radiotherapy plus ipilimumab. Some clones in this sample may be carry-over from other donors' samples. This CDR3 is CASSLRAGGINEQFF. In DNA, the CDR3 is TGTGCCAGCAGCTTAAGAGCGGGAGGCATCAATGAGCAGTTCTTC.